Sequencing of this T cell receptor beta chain was carried out in a study of T cell responses to AZD1222 COVID-19 vaccine. CDR1 and CDR2 from the germline V gene are SGHDN and FVKESK. The CDR3 is 13 residues long. Trimming took off 8 bases at V and 8 bases at J, with 13 bases between the two ends. Profiling relied on immunoSEQ multiplex PCR, and the TCRdb table lists in-frame clones only, not all of them. Of around 100,000 clones listed, roughly 90% are singletons. In the case of this clone: Its cognate antigen is unknown.

Broader study findings: AZD1222 recipients seropositive at baseline numbered only five or six.

The specimen was peripheral blood, collected on day 0 of AZD1222 vaccination. The clonotype was recovered from an adult in good health. This rearrangement joins TRBV14 to TRBJ1-6, with a tentative D call TRBD1 (6 bases). CDR3 protein: CASSPRGDSPLHF. The CDR3 coding sequence is TGTGCCAGCTCCCCCAGGGGCGATTCACCCCTCCACTTT.